This is a list of T cell receptor beta chains from one sample in a study of blood T cell repertoires in COVID-19. Sequenced by immunoSEQ multiplex PCR; TCRdb stores in-frame clones only, minus some. The data contain about 87,000 clones, approximately 83% of them singletons. The specimen was peripheral blood. The receptors were gathered from a woman aged 70-85 years with acute or convalescent COVID-19. CDR3s include the opening cysteine and the closing phenylalanine or tryptophan. D genes are given only for firm matches. Expanded clones are given a class, and other clones once, few, many or no size at all.

CASSRGLAYIAYNEQFF,TGTGCCAGCAGTCGAGGACTAGCCTATATCGCCTACAATGAGCAGTTCTTC,TRBV28,TRBJ2-1,-,TRBD2
CATSRDRAGGQAKNIQYF,TGTGCCACCAGCAGAGATCGGGCAGGGGGCCAAGCCAAAAACATTCAGTACTTC,TRBV15,TRBJ2-4,-,TRBD1
CASSSPQGMEGNTIYF,TGTGCCAGCAGCTCCCCACAGGGGATGGAAGGAAACACCATATATTTT,TRBV5-4,TRBJ1-3,-,TRBD1
CATTNLGGNQPQHF,TGTGCCACAACTAATTTAGGTGGGAATCAGCCCCAGCATTTT,TRBV28,TRBJ1-5,-,-
CASRNRESNQPQHF,TGTGCCAGCCGCAACAGGGAAAGCAATCAGCCCCAGCATTTT,TRBV28,TRBJ1-5,-,-
CASSPGTNMNTEAFF,TGTGCCAGCTCACCCGGGACAAACATGAACACTGAAGCTTTCTTT,TRBV18,TRBJ1-1,-,-
CASSRRRAVDLETQYF,TGTGCCAGCAGTAGGCGGCGGGCCGTGGATCTAGAGACCCAGTACTTC,TRBV11-3,TRBJ2-5,once,-
CASSLDGGGPQYF,TGTGCCAGCAGCTTAGATGGCGGGGGACCGCAGTACTTC,TRBV7-3,TRBJ2-7,-,TRBD2
CASSMQGEKLFF,TGTGCCAGTAGTATGCAGGGAGAAAAACTGTTTTTT,TRBV19,TRBJ1-4,-,-
CASSPTGKDQPQHF,TGTGCCAGCTCACCAACAGGGAAGGATCAGCCCCAGCATTTT,TRBV18,TRBJ1-5,-,-
CASSFDGENTEAFF,TGCGCCAGCAGCTTTGACGGGGAGAACACTGAAGCTTTCTTT,TRBV5-1,TRBJ1-1,-,-
CASRRTEAGELFF,TGTGCCAGCAGACGGACAGAAGCCGGGGAGCTGTTTTTT,TRBV2,TRBJ2-2,-,-
CASVSGGGYEQYF,TGTGCCAGCGTGTCGGGGGGCGGCTACGAGCAGTACTTC,TRBV28,TRBJ2-7,-,-
CAWSVFLAGGPVSTDTQYF,TGTGCCTGGAGTGTATTCCTAGCGGGGGGGCCGGTAAGCACAGATACGCAGTATTTT,TRBV30,TRBJ2-3,-,TRBD2
CASSLTQGADTQYF,TGTGCCAGCAGCTTAACTCAGGGGGCAGATACGCAGTATTTT,TRBV7-3,TRBJ2-3,-,TRBD1
CASSGPGQMNTEAFF,TGTGCCAGCTCCGGCCCGGGACAGATGAACACTGAAGCTTTCTTT,TRBV18,TRBJ1-1,-,TRBD1
CASSLVGARADTQYF,TGTGCCAGCAGCTTAGTGGGGGCTAGGGCAGATACGCAGTATTTT,TRBV7-8,TRBJ2-3,-,-
CASSTLPTGGKNGYTF,TGTGCCAGCAGCACCCTGCCGACAGGGGGGAAGAATGGCTACACCTTC,TRBV11-2,TRBJ1-2,few,TRBD1
CAWSPRDRGLGREKLFF,TGTGCCTGGAGTCCTCGAGACAGGGGGTTAGGGAGGGAGAAACTGTTTTTT,TRBV30,TRBJ1-4,-,TRBD1
CASSPSEVARRYF,TGCGCCAGCAGCCCGAGCGAAGTCGCTCGTCGGTACTTC,TRBV4-1,TRBJ2-7,-,-
CASRREPGQGTEAFF,TGTGCCAGCAGGCGCGAGCCGGGACAGGGAACTGAAGCTTTCTTT,TRBV6-5,TRBJ1-1,few,TRBD1
CSAGGETQYF,TGCAGTGCTGGGGGGGAGACCCAGTACTTC,TRBV20-1,TRBJ2-5,-,-
CASSLGSGRSYNEQFF,TGTGCCAGCAGCTTAGGTAGCGGGCGCTCCTACAATGAGCAGTTCTTC,TRBV7-3,TRBJ2-1,once,TRBD2
CAWSRGSGGYTF,TGTGCCTGGAGTAGGGGGTCGGGGGGCTACACCTTC,TRBV30,TRBJ1-2,-,-
CASSLVGEDEQFF,TGTGCCAGCAGCTTAGTCGGGGAAGATGAGCAGTTCTTC,TRBV11-2,TRBJ2-1,-,-
CASSLEGSGGYTF,TGTGCCAGCAGCTTGGAGGGGTCCGGCGGCTACACCTTC,TRBV5-6,TRBJ1-2,-,-
CAISESVGGQGHTDTQYF,TGTGCCATCAGTGAGTCTGTGGGGGGACAGGGGCACACAGATACGCAGTATTTT,TRBV10-3,TRBJ2-3,-,TRBD1
CASSDPGQGKETQYF,TGCGCCAGCAGTGATCCGGGACAGGGGAAAGAGACCCAGTACTTC,TRBV10-2,TRBJ2-5,-,TRBD1
CASSLYRISLAGGPNEQFF,TGTGCCAGCAGCTTATACCGAATATCACTAGCGGGGGGGCCCAATGAGCAGTTCTTC,TRBV11-2,TRBJ2-1,-,TRBD2
CASSIDDPGQYEAFF,TGTGCCAGTAGTATAGATGATCCGGGACAGTATGAAGCTTTCTTT,TRBV19,TRBJ1-1,-,TRBD1
CASGLSRGTEAFF,TGTGCTAGTGGTTTGTCCAGGGGCACTGAAGCTTTCTTT,TRBV12-5,TRBJ1-1,-,-
CASSLGGFNQPQHF,TGCGCCAGCAGCTTGGGCGGATTCAATCAGCCCCAGCATTTT,TRBV5-1,TRBJ1-5,-,-
CAWSRGQGPNYGYTF,TGTGCCTGGAGTAGGGGTCAGGGCCCTAACTATGGCTACACCTTC,TRBV30,TRBJ1-2,-,-
CASSFSLTRGISYF,TGTGCCAGCAGCTTTTCTTTAACCCGGGGGATCAGTTACTTC,TRBV5-8,TRBJ2-7,-,-
CATSSIGETRKAF,TGTGCCACCAGCAGTATTGGGGAGACGAGAAAAGCCTTC,TRBV15,TRBJ1-2,-,-
CASSLMEETQYF,TGTGCCAGCAGCTTGATGGAGGAGACCCAGTACTTC,TRBV12-3/TRBV12-4,TRBJ2-5,-,-
CASSEGGGGTTGPQHF,TGTGCCAGCAGTGAAGGAGGGGGCGGGACCACAGGACCCCAGCATTTT,TRBV6-1,TRBJ1-5,-,TRBD1